The 7 T cell receptor beta chains below were found in one sample sequenced in a study of beta chain features in type 1 diabetes. Broader study findings: Shorter TCRB CDR3s, moderately but significantly so, were found in Type 1 diabetes patients in all four CD4+ subsets.

Reverse transcription of all isolated RNA meant that expressed TCRB transcripts were sequenced. Clones were sequenced by immunoSEQ multiplex PCR, and TCRdb holds only the in-frame ones, with some missing. The data hold 300,000 to 400,000 clones, with about 10% observed a single time. These receptors have no identified antigens. Sequenced input: central memory CD4+ T cells from blood. These receptors all stem from a man in his thirties or forties with type 1 diabetes.

This clone was detected only a few times. The chain recombines TRBV5-5 with TRBJ2-2; D is unclear. The germline CDR1 and CDR2 sequences are SGHKS and YYEKEE (reference sequence). The CDR3 totals 16 residues. V shed 4 bases and J shed 4 bases, with 17 bases lying between them. The CDR3 DNA reads as TGTGCCAGCAGCCTGGGTTCCACCGGATTCACCGGGGAGCTGTTTTTT. It is translated as CASSLGSTGFTGELFF. Full variable domain (outside the CDR3, taken from reference TRBV5-5 and TRBJ2-2): DAGVTQSPTHLIKTRGQQVTLRCSPISGHKSVSWYQQVLGQGPQFIFQYYEKEERGRGNFPDRFSARQFPNYSSELNVNALLLGDSALYLCASSLGSTGFTGELFFGEGSRLTVL.

This sequence joins TRBV19 and TRBJ2-1, with a possible D match to TRBD1 (5 bases). The germline CDR1 and CDR2 sequences are LNHDA and SQIVND (reference sequence). The CDR3 extends over 13 amino acids. V lost 2 bases to trimming and J lost 7 bases, with 9 bases between them. This CDR3 is CASSITGQNEQFF. DNA for the CDR3: TGTGCCAGTAGTATAACAGGACAAAATGAGCAGTTCTTC.

V is TRBV29-1 and J is TRBJ2-1, with D possibly TRBD2 on 6 matching bases. V lost 2 bases, J lost 9 bases, and 14 bases lay in between. CDR1 and CDR2 (germline): SQVTM, ANQGSEA. This CDR3 spans 13 amino acids. The CDR3 DNA is TGCAGCGTTGAATTCGGAGGGTTCAGTGAGCAGTTCTTC. Translation gives CSVEFGGFSEQFF.

This clone was seen a handful of times. The J gene is TRBJ1-1, the V gene TRBV6-6; 8 bases are shared with TRBD1. V gave up 7 bases and J gave up 6 bases; unmatched junction bases: 10. CDR3 length: 14 amino acids. Germline V gene lookup returns CDR1 MNHNY and CDR2 SVGAGI (reference sequence). CDR3 sequence: CASTPAQGGSEAFF. CDR3 in DNA: TGTGCCAGCACCCCCGCACAGGGGGGCTCTGAAGCTTTCTTT.

This clone has only a few counts. This chain connects TRBV29-1 to TRBJ1-3, with 12 nucleotides matching TRBD1. Germline CDR1 SQVTM, CDR2 ANQGSEA. CDR3 size: 15 residues. Losses at the gene ends were 4 bases for V and 8 bases for J; bases not matched to a gene: 9. The CDR3 sequence: CSVGSGTGGLDTIYF. In nucleotides, the CDR3 is TGCAGCGTTGGCTCCGGGACAGGGGGCCTGGACACCATATATTTT.

The genes are TRBV6-1 and TRBJ2-3; D unclear. The CDR3 has 14 residues. V was clipped by 6 bases and J by 5 bases, with 15 bases between them. Germline lookup yields CDR1 MNHNS and CDR2 SASEGT. CDR3 loop: CASRTSERGDTQYF. The CDR3 nucleotides are TGTGCCAGCAGGACCAGCGAGAGAGGAGATACGCAGTATTTT.

The chain uses TRBV18 and TRBJ1-2, with TRBD1 matching 7 bases. There are 14 residues in the CDR3. The V and J ends lost 5 bases and 5 bases, in that order; junction bases with no gene match: 8. CDR1 is KGHSH, CDR2 LQKENI, per germline. CDR3 DNA: TGTGCCAGCTCATCCTACACAGGGGAGTATGGCTACACCTTC. Encoded protein: CASSSYTGEYGYTF.